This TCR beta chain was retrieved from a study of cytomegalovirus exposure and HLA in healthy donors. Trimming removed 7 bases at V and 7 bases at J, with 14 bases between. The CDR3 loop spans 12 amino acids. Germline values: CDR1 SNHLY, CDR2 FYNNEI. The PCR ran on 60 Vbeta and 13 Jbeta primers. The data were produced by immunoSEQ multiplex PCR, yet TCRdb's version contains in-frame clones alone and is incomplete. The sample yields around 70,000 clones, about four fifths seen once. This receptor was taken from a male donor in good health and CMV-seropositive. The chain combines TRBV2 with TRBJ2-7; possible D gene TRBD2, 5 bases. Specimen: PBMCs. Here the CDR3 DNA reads TGTGCCAGCATAGAGGGCCCCCGGGAGCAGTACTTC. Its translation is CASIEGPREQYF. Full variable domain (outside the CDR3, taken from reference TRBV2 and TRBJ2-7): EPEVTQTPSHQVTQMGQEVILRCVPISNHLYFYWYRQILGQKVEFLVSFYNNEISEKSEIFDDQFSVERPDGSNFTLKIRSTKLEDSAMYFCASIEGPREQYFGPGTRLTVT.